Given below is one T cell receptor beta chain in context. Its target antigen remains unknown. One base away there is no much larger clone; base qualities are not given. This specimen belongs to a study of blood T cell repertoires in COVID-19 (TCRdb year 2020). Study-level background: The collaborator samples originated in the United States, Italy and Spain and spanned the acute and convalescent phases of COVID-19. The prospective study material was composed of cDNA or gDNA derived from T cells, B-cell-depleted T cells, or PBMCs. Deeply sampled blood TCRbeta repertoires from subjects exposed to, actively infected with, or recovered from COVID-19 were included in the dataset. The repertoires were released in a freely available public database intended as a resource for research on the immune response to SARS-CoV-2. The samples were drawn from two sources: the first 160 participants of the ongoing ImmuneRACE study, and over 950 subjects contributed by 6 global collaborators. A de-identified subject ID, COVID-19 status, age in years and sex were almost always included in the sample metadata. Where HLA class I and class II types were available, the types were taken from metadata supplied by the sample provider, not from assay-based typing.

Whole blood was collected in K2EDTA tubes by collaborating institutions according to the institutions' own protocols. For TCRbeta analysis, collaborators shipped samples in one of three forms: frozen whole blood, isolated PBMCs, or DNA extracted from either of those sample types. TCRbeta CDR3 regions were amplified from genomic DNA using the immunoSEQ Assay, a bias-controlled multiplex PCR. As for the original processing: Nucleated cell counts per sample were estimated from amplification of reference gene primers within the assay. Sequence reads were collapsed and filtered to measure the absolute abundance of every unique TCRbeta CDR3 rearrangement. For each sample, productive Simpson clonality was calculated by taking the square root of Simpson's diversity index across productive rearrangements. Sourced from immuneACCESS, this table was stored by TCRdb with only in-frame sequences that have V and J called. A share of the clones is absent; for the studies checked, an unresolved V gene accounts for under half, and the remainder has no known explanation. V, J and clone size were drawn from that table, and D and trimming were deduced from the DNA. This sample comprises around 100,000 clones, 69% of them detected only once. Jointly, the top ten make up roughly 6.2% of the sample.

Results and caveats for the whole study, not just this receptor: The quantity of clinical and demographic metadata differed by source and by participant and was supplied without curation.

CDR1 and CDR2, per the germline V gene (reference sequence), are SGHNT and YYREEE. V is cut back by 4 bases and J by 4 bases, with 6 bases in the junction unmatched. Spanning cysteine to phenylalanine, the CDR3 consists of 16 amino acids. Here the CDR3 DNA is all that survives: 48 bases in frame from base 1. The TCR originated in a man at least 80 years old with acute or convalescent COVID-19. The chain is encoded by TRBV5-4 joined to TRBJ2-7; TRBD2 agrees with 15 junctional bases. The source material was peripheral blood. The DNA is TGTGCCAGCAGCCTCAGGACTAGCGGGAGGGGATACGAGCAGTACTTC. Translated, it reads CASSLRTSGRGYEQYF.